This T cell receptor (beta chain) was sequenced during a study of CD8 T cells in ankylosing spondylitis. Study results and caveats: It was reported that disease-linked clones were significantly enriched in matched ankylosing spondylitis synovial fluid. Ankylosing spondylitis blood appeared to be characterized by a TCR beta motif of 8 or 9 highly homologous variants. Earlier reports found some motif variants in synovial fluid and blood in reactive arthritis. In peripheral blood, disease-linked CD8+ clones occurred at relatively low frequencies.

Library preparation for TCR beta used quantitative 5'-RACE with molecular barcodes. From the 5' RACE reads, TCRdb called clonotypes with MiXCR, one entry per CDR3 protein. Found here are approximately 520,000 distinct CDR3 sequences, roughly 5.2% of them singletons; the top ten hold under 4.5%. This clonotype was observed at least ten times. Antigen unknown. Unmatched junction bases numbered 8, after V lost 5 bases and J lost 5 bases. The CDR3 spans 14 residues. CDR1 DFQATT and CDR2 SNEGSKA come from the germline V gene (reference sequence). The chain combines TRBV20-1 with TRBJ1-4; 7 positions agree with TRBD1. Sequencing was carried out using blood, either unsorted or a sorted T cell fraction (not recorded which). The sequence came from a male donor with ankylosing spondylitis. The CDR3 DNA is TGCAGTGCTCACGCGGTACAGGGGAATGAAAAACTGTTTTTT. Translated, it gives CSAHAVQGNEKLFF.